These T cell receptor beta chains were read from a single sample in a study of T cells expressing NK-cell markers. One entry per CDR3 protein, without DNA, is what TCRdb gives after re-calling the 5' RACE reads. This listing includes a few hundred thousand distinct CDR3 sequences. The material sequenced was blood T cells: a sorted CD56 or NKG2C T cell subset, CD4+ or CD8+ T cells, or bulk PBMC T cells (not recorded which). The receptors were gathered from a woman in her forties or fifties in good health. Both conserved end residues are part of each CDR3.

V gene	J gene	CDR3 protein
TRBV12-3/TRBV12-4	TRBJ2-5	CASSLGSGLAGEETQYF
TRBV30	TRBJ1-5	CAWKATDWGNQPQHF
TRBV7-9	TRBJ2-2	CASSRTSGELFF
TRBV28	TRBJ1-6	CASSPITPRQGGRSPLHF
TRBV21-1	TRBJ1-5	CASSKGVKEVDQPQHF
TRBV29-1	TRBJ2-3	CSGSLGLAGSDTQYF
TRBV5-6	TRBJ2-7	CASSRTSGRGEQYF
TRBV12-5	TRBJ1-6	CASGPTWDSPLHF
TRBV9	TRBJ1-2	CASSDLRDRRYYGYTF
TRBV20-1	TRBJ2-1	CSAGGTSGRTRNEQFF
TRBV5-1	TRBJ1-1	CASTVGSMNTEAFF
TRBV11-2	TRBJ1-1	CASSPPLDAEAFF
TRBV5-1	TRBJ2-2	CASSYTSSRGELFF
TRBV27	TRBJ2-3	CASISAGETDTQYF
TRBV5-1	TRBJ1-4	CASSPDSGNEKLFF
TRBV6-4	TRBJ1-2	CASRPDQGYGYTF
TRBV5-5	TRBJ2-7	CANTGQSYEQYF
TRBV5-1	TRBJ2-7	CASSLAKGRGGEQYF
TRBV5-5	TRBJ1-5	CASSQDGSNQPQHF
TRBV7-3	TRBJ2-7	CASSPAGQGYEQYF
TRBV30	TRBJ2-1	CAWSSLGVNGNEQFF
TRBV7-9	TRBJ1-4	CASSLGTGGHATNEKLFF
TRBV2	TRBJ1-5	CASSGRTGGNQPQHF
TRBV3-1	TRBJ2-1	CASSQGLGLTNNEQFF
TRBV29-1	TRBJ1-1	CSGARRVDTEAFF
TRBV12-3/TRBV12-4	TRBJ1-1	CASSFRVVAGVPSEAFF
TRBV2	TRBJ1-6	CASSETVSLSPLHF
TRBV3-1	TRBJ1-1	CASSQGMQLNTEAFF
TRBV20-1	TRBJ2-1	CSADSRGYNEQFF
TRBV27	TRBJ2-2	CASRTLSGRYTGELFF
TRBV6-1	TRBJ2-3	CASSEARLAGDTQYF
TRBV12-3/TRBV12-4	TRBJ1-2	CASTIIGSYGYTF
TRBV10-3	TRBJ2-7	CAASREFNEQYF
TRBV29-1	TRBJ2-1	CSARGGGGKHNEQFF
TRBV6-1	TRBJ1-6	CASKGGGNSPLHF
TRBV10-3	TRBJ1-2	CAISLTDSVYGYTF
TRBV2	TRBJ2-1	CASSGTGQSYNEQFF
TRBV12-3/TRBV12-4	TRBJ1-1	CASSLARGTAFEAFF
TRBV5-4	TRBJ2-7	CASSFAGSYEQYF
TRBV11-2	TRBJ2-3	CASKGGALTTDTQYF
TRBV5-1	TRBJ2-4	CASSPSDPGPKNIQYF
TRBV15	TRBJ1-1	CATSKTGRGTEAFF
TRBV12-3/TRBV12-4	TRBJ1-2	CASKSLYGYTF
TRBV12-3/TRBV12-4	TRBJ2-1	CASSLDGAGDEQFF
TRBV11-2	TRBJ2-1	CASSLILVNEQFF
TRBV7-8	TRBJ2-5	CASSSGQSGTQYF
TRBV5-1	TRBJ2-7	CASSLGGTSALEQYF
TRBV20-1	TRBJ1-3	CSAPSARGGNTIYF
TRBV5-1	TRBJ2-5	CASSWGAGQETQYF
TRBV20-1	TRBJ1-5	CSARVYFIGQGNQPQHF
TRBV9	TRBJ2-3	CASSTDREQYF
TRBV11-2	TRBJ2-1	CASSLLASGRNEQFF
TRBV7-8	TRBJ2-3	CASSSGGRRTGTDTQYF
TRBV11-1	TRBJ2-2	CASSLAREADTGELFF
TRBV9	TRBJ2-5	CASSPGPGETQYF
TRBV10-2	TRBJ2-1	CASSESRLTINEQFF
TRBV29-1	TRBJ2-1	CSTGQANAGQFF
TRBV5-1	TRBJ2-1	CASSLGLAGRGNEQFF
TRBV4-1	TRBJ1-3	CASRQLGAVSGNTIYF
TRBV5-1	TRBJ2-2	CASKSAFDTGELFF